This T cell receptor beta chain comes out of a study of blood T cell repertoires in COVID-19. Turning to the study itself: From the United States, Italy and Spain came samples of acute and convalescent COVID-19. PBMCs, B-cell-depleted T cells, or T cells provided the cDNA or gDNA that made up the material.

This clone showed up just a few times. In the original processing: Nucleated cell number was recorded as an estimate derived from reference gene primer amplification. Some clones are missing from TCRdb's copy, which holds only in-frame ones; the method was immunoSEQ multiplex PCR. V, J and clone size are taken as reported in that table, and D and trimming were inferred from the DNA itself. The table lists 100,000 or so clones, 85% to 95% of them singletons. Sequencing was carried out using peripheral blood. This sequence was found in a man aged 50 to 60 with active COVID-19.

The CDR3, as DNA: TGTGCCAGCAAGAGGGGACAGAATCAGCCCCAGCATTTT. This encodes CASKRGQNQPQHF. The chain employs TRBV6-5 and TRBJ1-5, with TRBD1 matching over 7 bases. Germline CDR1 MNHEY, CDR2 SVGAGI. The trim removed 7 bases at V and 4 bases at J, leaving 4 bases unmatched. This CDR3 is built from 13 residues.